This T cell receptor (beta chain) was observed in a study of blood T cells in healthy people across ages. A second PCR of roughly 6 to 12 cycles used a sample-barcoded 5' primer and a J-beta primer mix. TCRdb itself ran the 5' RACE reads through MiXCR, one entry per CDR3 protein. The top ten clones hold around 32% of a sample with hundreds of thousands of distinct CDR3 sequences, about 52% of them seen once. General observations from the study: Measured against age, TCR beta diversity per million T cells decreased in a roughly linear manner. The study regarded diversity estimates from one million T cells as underestimates.

A note on this clonotype: Its cognate antigen is unknown.

V lost 3 bases, J lost 6 bases, and 12 bases lay in between. Per germline, CDR1 SQVTM and CDR2 ANQGSEA. The CDR3 consists of 13 residues. The TCR comes from a woman aged 60-75 years in good health. The V call is TRBV29-1, the J call TRBJ2-1, with D unclear. Material: blood. The CDR3 DNA reads TGCAGCGTTGACCGAGAGGTAGGCAATGAGCAGTTCTTC. It is translated as CSVDREVGNEQFF.